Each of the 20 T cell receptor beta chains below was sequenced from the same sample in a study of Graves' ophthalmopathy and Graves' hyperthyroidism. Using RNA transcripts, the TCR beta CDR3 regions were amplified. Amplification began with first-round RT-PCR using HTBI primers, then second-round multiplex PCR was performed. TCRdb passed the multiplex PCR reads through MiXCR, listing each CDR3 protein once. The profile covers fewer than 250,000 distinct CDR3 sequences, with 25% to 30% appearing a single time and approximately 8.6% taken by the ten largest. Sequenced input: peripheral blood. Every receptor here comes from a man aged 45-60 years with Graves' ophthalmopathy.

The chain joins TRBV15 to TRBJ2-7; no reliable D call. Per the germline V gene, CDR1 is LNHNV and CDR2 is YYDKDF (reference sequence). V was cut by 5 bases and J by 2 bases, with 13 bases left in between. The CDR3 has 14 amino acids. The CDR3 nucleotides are TGTGCCACCAGCCCGCGTCCGAATACCTACGAGCAGTACTTC. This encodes CATSPRPNTYEQYF.

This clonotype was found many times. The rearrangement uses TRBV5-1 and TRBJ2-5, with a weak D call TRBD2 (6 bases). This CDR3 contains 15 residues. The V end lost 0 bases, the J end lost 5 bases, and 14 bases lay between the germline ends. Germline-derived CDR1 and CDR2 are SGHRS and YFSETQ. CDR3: CASSLGGVRYETQYF. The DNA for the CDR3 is TGCGCCAGCAGCTTGGGCGGGGTGAGGTACGAGACCCAGTACTTC. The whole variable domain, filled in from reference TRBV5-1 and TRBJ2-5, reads KAGVTQTPRYLIKTRGQQVTLSCSPISGHRSVSWYQQTPGQGLQFLFEYFSETQRNKGNFPGRFSGRQFSNSRSEMNVSTLELGDSALYLCASSLGGVRYETQYFGPGTRLLVL.

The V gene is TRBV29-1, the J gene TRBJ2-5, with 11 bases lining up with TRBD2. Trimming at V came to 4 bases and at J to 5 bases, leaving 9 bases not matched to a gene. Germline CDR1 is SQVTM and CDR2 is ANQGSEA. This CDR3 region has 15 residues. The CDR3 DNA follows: TGCAGCGTTGTGGACCTAGCGGGGGGCCGGGAGACCCAGTACTTC. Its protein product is CSVVDLAGGRETQYF.

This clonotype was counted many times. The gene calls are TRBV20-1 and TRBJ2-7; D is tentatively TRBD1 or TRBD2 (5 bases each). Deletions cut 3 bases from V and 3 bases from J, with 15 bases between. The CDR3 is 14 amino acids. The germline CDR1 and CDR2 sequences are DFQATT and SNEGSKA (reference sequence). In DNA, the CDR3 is TGCAGTGCTAGTGGAGGCAGGGTTGGCTACGAGCAGTACTTC. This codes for CSASGGRVGYEQYF.

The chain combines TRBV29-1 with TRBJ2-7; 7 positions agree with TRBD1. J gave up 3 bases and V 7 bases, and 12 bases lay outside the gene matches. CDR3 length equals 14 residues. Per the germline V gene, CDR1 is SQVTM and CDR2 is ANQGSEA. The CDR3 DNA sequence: TGCAGCGCCCTTGGGTCCGGGACAGACTACGAGCAGTACTTC. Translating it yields CSALGSGTDYEQYF.

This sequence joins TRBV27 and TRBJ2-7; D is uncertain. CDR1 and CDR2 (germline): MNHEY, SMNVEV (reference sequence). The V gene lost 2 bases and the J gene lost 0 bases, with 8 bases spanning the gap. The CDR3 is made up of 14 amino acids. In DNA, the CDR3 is TGTGCCAGCAGTTTAGATCACTACTCCTACGAGCAGTACTTC. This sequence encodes CASSLDHYSYEQYF.

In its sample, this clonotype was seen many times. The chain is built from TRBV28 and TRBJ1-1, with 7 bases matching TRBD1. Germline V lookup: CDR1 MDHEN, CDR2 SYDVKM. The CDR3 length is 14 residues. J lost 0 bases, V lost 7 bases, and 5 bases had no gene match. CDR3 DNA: TGTGCCAGCATCCCAGGGGGAATGAACACTGAAGCTTTCTTT. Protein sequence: CASIPGGMNTEAFF.

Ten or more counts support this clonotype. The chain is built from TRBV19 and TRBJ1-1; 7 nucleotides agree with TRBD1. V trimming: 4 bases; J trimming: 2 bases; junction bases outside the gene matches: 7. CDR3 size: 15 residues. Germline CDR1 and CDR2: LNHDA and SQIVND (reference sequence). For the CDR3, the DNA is TGTGCCAGTAGTACAACAGGACAGGCAAACACTGAAGCTTTCTTT. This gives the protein CASSTTGQANTEAFF.

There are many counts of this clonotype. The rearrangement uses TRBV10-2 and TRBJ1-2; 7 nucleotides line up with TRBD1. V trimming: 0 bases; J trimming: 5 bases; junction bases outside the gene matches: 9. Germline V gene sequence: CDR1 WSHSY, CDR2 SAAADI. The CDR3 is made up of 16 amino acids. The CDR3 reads CASSESRSGRGYGYTF. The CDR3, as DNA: TGCGCCAGCAGTGAGTCTAGGAGTGGCAGGGGGTATGGCTACACCTTC.

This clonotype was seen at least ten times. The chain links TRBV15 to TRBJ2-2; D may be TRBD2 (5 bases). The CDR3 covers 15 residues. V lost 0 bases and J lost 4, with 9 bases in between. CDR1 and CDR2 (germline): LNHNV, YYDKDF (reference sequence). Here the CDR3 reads CATSRDLASTGELFF. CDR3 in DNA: TGTGCCACCAGCAGAGACCTAGCATCCACCGGGGAGCTGTTTTTT.

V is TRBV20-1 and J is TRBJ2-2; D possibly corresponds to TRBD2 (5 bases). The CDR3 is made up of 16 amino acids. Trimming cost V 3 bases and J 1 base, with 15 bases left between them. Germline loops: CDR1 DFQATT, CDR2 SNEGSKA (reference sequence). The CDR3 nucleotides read TGCAGTGCTAGGTTCGGGGTGACACTGAACACCGGGGAGCTGTTTTTT. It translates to CSARFGVTLNTGELFF.

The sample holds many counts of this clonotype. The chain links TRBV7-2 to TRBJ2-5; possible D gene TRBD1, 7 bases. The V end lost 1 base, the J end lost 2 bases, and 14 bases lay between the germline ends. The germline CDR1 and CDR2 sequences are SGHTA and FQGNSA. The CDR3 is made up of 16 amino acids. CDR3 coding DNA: TGTGCCAGCAGCTTAGGAGCAGGGGGGAGACAAGAGACCCAGTACTTC. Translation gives CASSLGAGGRQETQYF.

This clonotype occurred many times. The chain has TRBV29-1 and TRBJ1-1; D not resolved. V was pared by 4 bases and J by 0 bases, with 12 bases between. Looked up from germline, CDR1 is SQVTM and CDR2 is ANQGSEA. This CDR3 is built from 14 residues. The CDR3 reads CSVGAGPLNTEAFF. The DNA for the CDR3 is TGCAGCGTTGGGGCCGGGCCTCTGAACACTGAAGCTTTCTTT.

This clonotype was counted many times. CDR3 loop: CASSQERSGYTF. For the CDR3, the DNA is TGTGCCAGCAGCCAAGAAAGGAGTGGCTACACCTTC. The chain uses TRBV4-2 and TRBJ1-2; D remains ambiguous. This CDR3 comprises 12 residues. V was clipped by 0 bases and J by 7 bases, with 6 bases between them. CDR1 is LGHNA, CDR2 YNFKEQ, per germline.

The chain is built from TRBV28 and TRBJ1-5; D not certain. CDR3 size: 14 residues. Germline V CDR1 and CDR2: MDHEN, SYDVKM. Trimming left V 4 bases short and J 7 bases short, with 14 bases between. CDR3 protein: CASSYGRGGQPQHF. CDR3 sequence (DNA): TGTGCCAGCAGTTACGGACGGGGAGGGCAGCCCCAGCATTTT.

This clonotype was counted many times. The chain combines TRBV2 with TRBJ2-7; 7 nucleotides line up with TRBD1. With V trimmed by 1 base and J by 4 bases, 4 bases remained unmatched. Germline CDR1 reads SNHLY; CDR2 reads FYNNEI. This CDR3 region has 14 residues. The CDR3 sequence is CASSEVGRGYEQYF. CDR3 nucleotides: TGTGCCAGCAGTGAAGTGGGCAGGGGGTACGAGCAGTACTTC.

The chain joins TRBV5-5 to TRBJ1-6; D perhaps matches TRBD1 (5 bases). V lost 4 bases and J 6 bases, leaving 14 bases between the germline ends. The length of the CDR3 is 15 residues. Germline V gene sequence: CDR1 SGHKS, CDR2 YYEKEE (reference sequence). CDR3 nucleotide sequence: TGTGCCAGCAGCCCAGGCGGACAAATTAATTCACCCCTCCACTTT. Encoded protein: CASSPGGQINSPLHF.

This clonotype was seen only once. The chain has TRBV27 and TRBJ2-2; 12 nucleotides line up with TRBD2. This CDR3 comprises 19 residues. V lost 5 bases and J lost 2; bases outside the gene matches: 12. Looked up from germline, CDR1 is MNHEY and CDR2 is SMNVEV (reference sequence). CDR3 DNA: TGTGCCAGCAGTCTAGTACTAGCGGGAGGACCTCTAAACACCGGGGAGCTGTTTTTT. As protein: CASSLVLAGGPLNTGELFF.

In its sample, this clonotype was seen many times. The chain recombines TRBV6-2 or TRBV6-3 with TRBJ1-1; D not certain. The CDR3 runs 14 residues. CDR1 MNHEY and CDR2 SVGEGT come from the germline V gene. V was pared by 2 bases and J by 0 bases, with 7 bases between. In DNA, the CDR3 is TGTGCCAGCAGTTACGCAGTACTGAACACTGAAGCTTTCTTT. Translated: CASSYAVLNTEAFF.

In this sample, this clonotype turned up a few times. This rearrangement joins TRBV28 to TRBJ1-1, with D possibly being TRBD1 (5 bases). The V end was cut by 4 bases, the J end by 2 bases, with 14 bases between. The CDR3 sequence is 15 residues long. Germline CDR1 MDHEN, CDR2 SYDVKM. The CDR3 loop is CASSSPGRGNTEAFF. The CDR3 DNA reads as TGTGCCAGCAGTTCCCCTGGGAGGGGTAACACTGAAGCTTTCTTT.